These T cell receptor beta chains were read from a single sample in a study of blood T cell repertoires in COVID-19. Here immunoSEQ multiplex PCR was the method, and the copy in TCRdb shows in-frame clones only, minus some. The sample has under 250,000 clones, around 83% seen once. Source material: peripheral blood. These receptors were taken from a man over 45 with active or convalescent COVID-19. CDR3s include the opening cysteine and the closing phenylalanine or tryptophan. The D gene is left open where the match is weak. The size of a clone is reported for some rows only, either as once, few or many, or as a class for expanded clones.

d_gene,j_gene,v_gene,abundance,CDR3nt,CDR3aa
TRBD2,TRBJ2-7,TRBV24-1,.,TGTGCCACCAGTGACGGGACTAGCGCCACCTACGAGCAGTACTTC,CATSDGTSATYEQYF
.,TRBJ2-1,TRBV4-2,few,TGTGCCAGCAGCCAAGATAGGGGTGAGCAGTTCTTC,CASSQDRGEQFF
.,TRBJ1-2,TRBV6-1,.,TGTGCCAGCAGTGAAGTACGGGGAACCTATACCGGCTACACCTTC,CASSEVRGTYTGYTF
TRBD1,TRBJ1-3,TRBV6-5,few,TGTGCCAGCAGGGGACAGGGAATCGGAAACACCATATATTTT,CASRGQGIGNTIYF
.,TRBJ2-7,TRBV11-2,.,TGTGCCAGCAGCGCCGGGGACACCTCTCACGAGCAGTACTTC,CASSAGDTSHEQYF
.,TRBJ1-1,TRBV19,.,TGTGCCAGTACCCCGATCACTTTTAACACTGAAGCTTTCTTT,CASTPITFNTEAFF
.,TRBJ2-7,TRBV28,.,TGTGCCAGCACTAGTTTGCGACCCGCCTACGAGCAGTACTTC,CASTSLRPAYEQYF
TRBD1,TRBJ2-1,TRBV30,.,TGTGCCTGGACCGGAGGAGGGACAGGGTGGTACGAGCAGTTCTTC,CAWTGGGTGWYEQFF
.,TRBJ1-6,TRBV6-5,.,TGTGCCAGCAGTTATCGTAGCAGCCCTTATAATTCACCCCTCCACTTT,CASSYRSSPYNSPLHF
TRBD2,TRBJ2-3,TRBV29-1,.,TGCAGCGTTGAGCTAAGGAGTCTAGCGGGAGGGGTTTTTAGGACAGATACGCAGTATTTT,CSVELRSLAGGVFRTDTQYF
TRBD2,TRBJ2-1,TRBV4-1,.,TGCGCCAGCACCCCCAAATCGACTAGCGGGGCGTCCTACAATGAGCAGTTCTTC,CASTPKSTSGASYNEQFF
.,TRBJ1-1,TRBV6-5,.,TGTGCCAGCAGTTACTCGGGGCAGGGATTATCTGAAGCTTTCTTT,CASSYSGQGLSEAFF
TRBD1,TRBJ2-2,TRBV3-1/TRBV3-2,.,TGTGCCAGCAGCCAAGGGGACAGGGGAACCGGGGAGCTGTTTTTT,CASSQGDRGTGELFF
.,TRBJ2-1,TRBV5-1,.,TGCGCCAGCAGCTTGGAGTTGGCTAGGAATGAGCAGTTCTTC,CASSLELARNEQFF
.,TRBJ1-6,TRBV30,.,TGTGCCTGGAGTGTGGTTAGGGGGAGTTCACCCCTCCACTTT,CAWSVVRGSSPLHF
TRBD1,TRBJ1-3,TRBV11-3,once,TGTGCCAGCAGCATCGGACAGGCGACCTCTGGAAACACCATATATTTT,CASSIGQATSGNTIYF
.,TRBJ1-1,TRBV7-8,.,TGTGCCAGCAGCCCTAGGACAATATTGGTATTT,CASSPRTILVF
.,TRBJ1-5,TRBV2,once,TGTGCCAGCAGAGGTCGCTTCACGGAGAGGGCCAATCAGCCCCAGCATTTT,CASRGRFTERANQPQHF
TRBD2,TRBJ2-3,TRBV28,.,TGTGCCAGCAGTTCAAGACTAGCTAAGGAAGGGGCAGATACGCAGTATTTT,CASSSRLAKEGADTQYF
.,TRBJ2-3,TRBV5-1,.,TGCGCCAGCAGCTTGGGCGAGGGGGGGCCAGAAGATACGCAGTATTTT,CASSLGEGGPEDTQYF
TRBD1,TRBJ2-2,TRBV6-6,.,TGTGCCAGTGACAGGACAGGGATTACCGGGGAGCTGTTTTTT,CASDRTGITGELFF
.,TRBJ2-6,TRBV27,few,TGTGCCAGCAGTTTCAGCTCTGGGGCCAACGTCCTGACTTTC,CASSFSSGANVLTF
.,TRBJ1-3,TRBV29-1,.,TGCAGCGTTGGCAGAGGCTCTGGAAACACCATATATTTT,CSVGRGSGNTIYF
TRBD2,TRBJ2-1,TRBV27,.,TGTGCCAGCAGTTTACTAGCGGGAGTGGGTAATGAGCAGTTCTTC,CASSLLAGVGNEQFF
TRBD1,TRBJ1-2,TRBV6-6,.,TGTGCCAGCAGTCGTGGACAGGGGGACTCCCTCAAAAACTATGGCTACACCTTC,CASSRGQGDSLKNYGYTF
.,TRBJ2-2,TRBV7-9,few,TGTGCCAGCAGCTTATCCCGGACAAACACCGGGGAGCTGTTTTTT,CASSLSRTNTGELFF
.,TRBJ1-2,TRBV27,.,TGTGCCAGACCACAGGGACCTGGCTATGGCTACACCTTC,CARPQGPGYGYTF
TRBD1,TRBJ1-5,TRBV19,.,TGTGCCAGTTCGGACAGGGGGCCTTGGCAGCCCCAGCATTTT,CASSDRGPWQPQHF
TRBD2,TRBJ2-5,TRBV2,.,TGTGCCAGCAACTCCCTAGCGGGAGGAGAGACCCAGTACTTC,CASNSLAGGETQYF
TRBD1,TRBJ1-4,TRBV6-5,.,TGTGCCAGCACTTACAGGGGGCTTAACGAAAAACTGTTTTTT,CASTYRGLNEKLFF
.,TRBJ1-5,TRBV2,.,TGTGCCAGCAGCGCCACAGGGTTCAGGGGAGGGGGTAGCAATCAGCCCCAGCATTTT,CASSATGFRGGGSNQPQHF
TRBD2,TRBJ2-3,TRBV9,.,TGTGCCAGCAGCGCCCTTTCACAGGCGGGAGCAGATACGCAGTATTTT,CASSALSQAGADTQYF
TRBD1,TRBJ2-7,TRBV30,.,TGTGCCACAGACGGGACAGGGGGCAAAAGCTCCTACGAGCAGTACTTC,CATDGTGGKSSYEQYF
TRBD1,TRBJ1-1,TRBV19,.,TGTGCCAGTAGTAGCGGAAGGCGGGGACAGGGGGCTTTCTTT,CASSSGRRGQGAFF
.,TRBJ2-7,TRBV5-1,.,TGCGCCAGCAGCTTGGAGGGGTTAGCCTACGAGCAGTACTTC,CASSLEGLAYEQYF
TRBD1,TRBJ1-1,TRBV29-1,once,TGCAGCGTCTGGGGGACAGGGGGACGCATGAACACTGAAGCTTTCTTT,CSVWGTGGRMNTEAFF
TRBD2,TRBJ2-1,TRBV28,.,TGTGCCAGCAGTTTCGGACTAGCAGAGGGATGGGAGCAGTTCTTC,CASSFGLAEGWEQFF
.,TRBJ1-2,TRBV27,.,TGTGCCAGCAGAGCGGGGGGGCTTGGTGGCTACACCTTC,CASRAGGLGGYTF
TRBD1,TRBJ1-1,TRBV5-5,.,TGTGCCAGCACCCGGGACAGGGGAAGGGCGAACACTGAAGCTTTCTTT,CASTRDRGRANTEAFF
TRBD1,TRBJ2-1,TRBV7-2,.,TGTGCCAGCAGCCCAAGGACAGGGGCGGGTGAGCAGTTCTTC,CASSPRTGAGEQFF
.,TRBJ1-2,TRBV5-1,.,TGCGCCAGCAGCTTGCCAGGGTCTTATGGCTACACCTTC,CASSLPGSYGYTF
.,TRBJ1-5,TRBV7-2,.,TGTGCCAGCAGCCCCGGGGCGGGACAGCCCCAGCATTTT,CASSPGAGQPQHF
.,TRBJ2-5,TRBV6-4,.,TGTGCCAGCAGACCTCAGAGGTACGGGGAGACCCAGTACTTC,CASRPQRYGETQYF
TRBD1,TRBJ1-1,TRBV19,once,TGTGCCAGTAGTACGGGACAGGGGGCAAGGAACACTGAAGCTTTCTTT,CASSTGQGARNTEAFF
.,TRBJ2-7,TRBV27,.,TGTGCCAGCAGTTTTAGGTCAGGGGACTCCTACGAGCAGTACTTC,CASSFRSGDSYEQYF
TRBD1,TRBJ2-7,TRBV19,.,TGTGCCAGTAGTCAGGGGGCCTACGAGCAGTACTTC,CASSQGAYEQYF
.,TRBJ1-4,TRBV7-9,.,TGTGCCAGCAGCCTTGGACAAGCAACTAATGAAAAACTGTTTTTT,CASSLGQATNEKLFF
.,TRBJ1-2,TRBV12-3/TRBV12-4,.,TGTGCCAGCAGTGTCAGACAGTATGGCTACACCTTC,CASSVRQYGYTF
.,TRBJ1-5,TRBV28,.,TGTGCCAGCAGTTTATCGATCGGGGAGGATCAGCCCCAGCATTTT,CASSLSIGEDQPQHF
TRBD2,TRBJ2-1,TRBV6-5,many,TGTGCCAGCAGTTACCGCAGGGAGGGTGAGCAGTTCTTC,CASSYRREGEQFF
TRBD1,TRBJ1-1,TRBV19,.,TGTGCCAGTAGGGTTACAGGGGGGAACACTGAAGCTTTCTTT,CASRVTGGNTEAFF
.,TRBJ1-1,TRBV14,.,TGTGCCAGCAGCGGAGAGGTGCGGAGGAACACTGAAGCTTTCTTT,CASSGEVRRNTEAFF